A selection of T cell receptor beta chains follows, all from one sample in a study of T-cell reconstitution after alpha-beta-depleted transplantation in children. TCRdb reprocessed the PCR reads via MiXCR and lists one record per CDR3 protein. The table records around 490,000 distinct CDR3 sequences, roughly 10% of them present only once. The sequences come from PBMCs, mostly from graft donor cells, collected 180 days after TCRalphabeta/CD19-depleted stem cell transplant. Source of these receptors: a female patient aged 2 to 10 who had a stem cell transplant for aplastic anemia, so the T cells may come from the graft donor. Both conserved end residues are part of each CDR3. D genes are given only for firm matches. Rows may omit the clone size; those that give it use once, few, many or a size class.

clone size	J gene	V gene	D gene	CDR3 DNA	CDR3 protein
NA	TRBJ2-6	TRBV12-3/TRBV12-4	TRBD1	TGTGCCAGCAGTTTTATTCCCCGGACAGGGGGGGCCTCTGGGGCCAACGTCCTGACTTTC	CASSFIPRTGGASGANVLTF
many	TRBJ2-3	TRBV5-1	NA	TGCGCCAGCAGCACGACCGGGGATACGCAGTATTTT	CASSTTGDTQYF
NA	TRBJ2-4	TRBV7-9	TRBD1	TGTGCCAGCAGCCCTATTGACCCGGGACAGCAGTACTTC	CASSPIDPGQQYF
few	TRBJ2-3	TRBV12-3/TRBV12-4	TRBD2	TGTGCCAGCAGTTCAAGCGGGGGGGGGCCTGGCTCTAGCACAGATACGCAGTATTTT	CASSSSGGGPGSSTDTQYF
NA	TRBJ2-3	TRBV18	NA	TGTGCCAGCTCACCTCGAGAGGGCGGAGATACGCAGTATTTT	CASSPREGGDTQYF
few	TRBJ1-2	TRBV3-1	NA	TGTGCCAGCAGCCAAGAAGGGGGTCCCCTCTATGGCTACACCTTC	CASSQEGGPLYGYTF
NA	TRBJ2-6	TRBV27	TRBD1	TGTGCCAGCAGAACTGCCCTACTCAGGACAGGGGGATCCTCTGGGGCCAACGTCCTGACTTTC	CASRTALLRTGGSSGANVLTF
NA	TRBJ1-1	TRBV28	NA	TGTGCCAGCAGTTTAGTCGGGGGATCTGAAGCTTTCTTT	CASSLVGGSEAFF
NA	TRBJ2-2	TRBV7-2	TRBD1	TGTGCCAGCAGCTTAGTGATGTGGGGACAGGGTTACGGGGAGCTGTTTTTT	CASSLVMWGQGYGELFF
NA	TRBJ2-1	TRBV29-1	NA	TGCAGCGTTGAAGGACCTTACAATGAGCAGTTCTTC	CSVEGPYNEQFF
NA	TRBJ2-1	TRBV20-1	NA	TGCAGTGCTAGACGTTGGAGCTCCTACAATGAGCAGTTCTTC	CSARRWSSYNEQFF
many	TRBJ2-1	TRBV20-1	NA	TGCAGTGCTGCCGACCCTCCGCCTTCGGGCAATGAGCAGTTCTTC	CSAADPPPSGNEQFF
few	TRBJ2-1	TRBV24-1	TRBD1	TGTGCCACCAGTGATTCACAGGGGAGCTCCTACAATGAGCAGTTCTTC	CATSDSQGSSYNEQFF
NA	TRBJ2-7	TRBV4-3	TRBD2	TGCGCCAGCAGCCAAGATCGGCTAGCGGGAGAGCACGAGCAGTACTTC	CASSQDRLAGEHEQYF
NA	TRBJ1-5	TRBV7-2	TRBD1	TGTGCCAGCAGCCCTCGGACAGGGGGCCATCAGCCCCAGCATTTT	CASSPRTGGHQPQHF
NA	TRBJ2-1	TRBV4-3	NA	TGCGCCAGCAGCCAAGATCTGGGCTTCCCAAGCGATGAGCAGTTCTTC	CASSQDLGFPSDEQFF
many	TRBJ2-7	TRBV7-2	NA	TGTGCCAGCAGCCATGGACTTAGCTCCTACGAGCAGTACTTC	CASSHGLSSYEQYF
NA	TRBJ1-1	TRBV30	TRBD1	TGTGCCTGGAGGGGACAGATCTACACTGAAGCTTTCTTT	CAWRGQIYTEAFF
NA	TRBJ2-1	TRBV7-2	TRBD2	TGTGCCAGCAGCTTTAAGACTAGCGGGAGGGCTAAGTTCTTC	CASSFKTSGRAKFF
once	TRBJ2-7	TRBV18	NA	TGTGCCAGCTCCGCTCCTCCCGGGGCAGCCTACGAGCAGTACTTC	CASSAPPGAAYEQYF
many	TRBJ1-4	TRBV12-3/TRBV12-4	TRBD1	TGTGCCAGCAGTCCACTCCTGGGACAGGGCAGCGAAAAACTGTTTTTT	CASSPLLGQGSEKLFF
few	TRBJ2-1	TRBV4-3	NA	TGCGCCAGCAGCCAATTAGGTCCTCCTACGGGTAATGAGCAGTTCTTC	CASSQLGPPTGNEQFF
NA	TRBJ2-5	TRBV15	NA	TGTGCCACCAGCAGAGAGGGCAGGGCAACCGAGACCCAGTACTTC	CATSREGRATETQYF
NA	TRBJ2-1	TRBV21-1	NA	TGTGCCAGCAGCACCGAGGTTCGTGTTGAGCAGTTCTTC	CASSTEVRVEQFF
NA	TRBJ2-7	TRBV29-1	NA	TGCAGCGTGGAACAGGGAAGCTCCTACGAGCAGTACTTC	CSVEQGSSYEQYF
many	TRBJ1-5	TRBV5-6	NA	TGTGCCAGCAACAACCACAATCAGCCCCAGCATTTT	CASNNHNQPQHF
many	TRBJ1-5	TRBV6-2/TRBV6-3	NA	TGTGCCAGCAGTTACTTGGGCCTTAGCAATCAGCCCCAGCATTTT	CASSYLGLSNQPQHF
few	TRBJ2-7	TRBV28	TRBD1	TGTGCCAGCAGTTTAAGCCAGGGACAGCCGAGGGCCTACGAGCAGTACTTC	CASSLSQGQPRAYEQYF
few	TRBJ1-1	TRBV15	NA	TGTGCCACCAGCAGAGATAGTTACGTAAAAGCTTTCTTT	CATSRDSYVKAFF